A selection of T cell receptor beta chains follows, all from one sample in a study of T cells after somatic rescue of genetic block. This table comes from immunoSEQ multiplex PCR, and its TCRdb copy is limited to in-frame clones, with some not included. The sample lists almost 7,500 clones, around 81% occurring once. Sequencing was carried out using peripheral blood mononuclear cells (PBMCs). The receptors shown here come from a boy younger than 18. CDR3s include the opening cysteine and the closing phenylalanine or tryptophan. D genes are given only for firm matches. Some rows have no size entry. The others give once, few or many, or a class for an expanded clone.

TRBV4-1,.,few,TRBJ1-6,TGCGCCAGCAGCCCCACAAGGCAAGGCTCGAGCTCCTATAATTCACCCCTCCACTTT,CASSPTRQGSSSYNSPLHF
TRBV7-2,TRBD2,.,TRBJ2-1,TGTGCCAGCAGCTTGGGGCGTAGCGGGAGCTCCTACAATGAGCAGTTCTTC,CASSLGRSGSSYNEQFF
TRBV19,.,.,TRBJ2-7,TGTGCCAGTAGTATTGACACGGGCCCCTACGAGCAGTACTTC,CASSIDTGPYEQYF
TRBV15,.,.,TRBJ2-5,TGTGCCACCAGCAGAGATAACAGACGGGAGACCCAGTACTTC,CATSRDNRRETQYF
TRBV4-3,.,few,TRBJ2-2,TGCGCCAGCAGCCGCGCGGGGGCAAACACCGGGGAGCTGTTTTTT,CASSRAGANTGELFF
TRBV28,.,.,TRBJ2-2,TGTGCCAGTACCGGACAAAGGAACACCGGGGAGCTGTTTTTT,CASTGQRNTGELFF
TRBV11-1,.,few,TRBJ1-1,TGTGCCAGCCTGTTAGACTTGAACACTGAAGCTTTCTTT,CASLLDLNTEAFF
TRBV2,TRBD1,few,TRBJ1-6,TGTGCCAGCAGTGGGGACAGGGGATCACCCCTCCACTTT,CASSGDRGSPLHF
TRBV19,.,.,TRBJ1-2,TGTGCCAGTAGTCCTGACAGATATGGCTACGGCTACACCTTC,CASSPDRYGYGYTF
TRBV19,.,.,TRBJ1-5,TGTGCCAGTAGTATAGGACAGGATCAGCCCCAGCATTTT,CASSIGQDQPQHF
TRBV28,TRBD2,.,TRBJ2-3,TGTGCCAGCAGTTCCCTGCTAGCGGGCTCCCCCACAGATACGCAGTATTTT,CASSSLLAGSPTDTQYF
TRBV7-9,TRBD1,.,TRBJ1-1,TGTGCCAGCAGCGCTGGACAGGGCGAAGGCACTGAAGCTTTCTTT,CASSAGQGEGTEAFF
TRBV15,TRBD2,.,TRBJ2-3,TGTGCCACCAGCAGAGATCCCCCCGTGACTAGCGGGAGTGCAGATACGCAGTATTTT,CATSRDPPVTSGSADTQYF
TRBV9,TRBD1,.,TRBJ2-7,TGTGCCAGCAGCTCCGGGACAGGGGGCACCTACGAGCAGTACTTC,CASSSGTGGTYEQYF
TRBV14,.,.,TRBJ1-2,TGTGCCAGCAGCCACCTGGCTGGCTACACCTTC,CASSHLAGYTF
TRBV19,.,.,TRBJ2-7,TGTGCCAGTGGTCAGGGGACCTCCTACGAGCAGTACTTC,CASGQGTSYEQYF
TRBV4-3,TRBD2,once,TRBJ2-1,TGCGCCAGCAGCCAAGAAGCGGGAGTCCCCTTAAATGAGCAGTTCTTC,CASSQEAGVPLNEQFF
TRBV5-6,TRBD1,.,TRBJ1-6,TGTGCCAGCAGCTTAGGACAGGGTAATTCACCCCTCCACTTT,CASSLGQGNSPLHF
TRBV7-2,.,.,TRBJ2-7,TGTGCCAGCAGCTTAGGAGGGGTTGTGTGGTACTTC,CASSLGGVVWYF
TRBV10-3,.,.,TRBJ2-3,TGTGCCATCAGTAAGGGCTCCCTCACAGATACGCAGTATTTT,CAISKGSLTDTQYF
TRBV10-3,TRBD1,.,TRBJ2-7,TGTGCCATCGGTAACAGGGGGCGTAAATACGAGCAGTACTTC,CAIGNRGRKYEQYF
TRBV5-1,.,.,TRBJ2-5,TGCGCCAGCAGCTTGTACGGGACTGAAGAGACCCAGTACTTC,CASSLYGTEETQYF
TRBV5-4,TRBD2,.,TRBJ2-1,TGTGCCAGCAGCTTGATGAGGTCTCGGGCTAGCGGGGGACAAGAGTTCTTC,CASSLMRSRASGGQEFF
TRBV12-2,.,.,TRBJ1-5,TGTGCAAGTCGCTTAATAAGGGTGGACAAGGGGGTTTATCAGCCCCAGCATTTT,CASRLIRVDKGVYQPQHF
TRBV15,.,.,TRBJ1-3,TGTGCCACCAGCAGAGATCGGGGAAACACCATATATTTT,CATSRDRGNTIYF
TRBV2,.,few,TRBJ1-2,TGTGCCAGCAGTGTTAAGGGGAACTATGGCTACACCTTC,CASSVKGNYGYTF
TRBV6-5,TRBD2,once,TRBJ2-5,TGTGCCAGCAGCCCGACTAGCGGGAAAGAGACCCAGTACTTC,CASSPTSGKETQYF
TRBV6-6,.,.,TRBJ2-7,TGTGCCAGCAGTTCGGGACCACCTGACCGCGAGCAGTACTTC,CASSSGPPDREQYF
TRBV2,TRBD2,once,TRBJ2-7,TGTGCCAGCAGCGTAGGTGCGGGGGGGTACGAGCAGTACTTC,CASSVGAGGYEQYF
TRBV11-3,.,.,TRBJ1-1,TGTGCCAGCAGCAGAGAAAGGGGGGTGAACACTGAAGCTTTCTTT,CASSRERGVNTEAFF
TRBV10-3,.,.,TRBJ2-7,TGTGCCATCAGTGAAAGGCGGGACAGTCACCCTGAGCAGTACTTC,CAISERRDSHPEQYF
TRBV6-6,.,.,TRBJ1-4,TGTGCCAGCAGTTACAGCGGACATGAAAAACTGTTTTTT,CASSYSGHEKLFF
TRBV2,TRBD1,.,TRBJ1-6,TGTGCCAGCAGCGATGACAGGGGGCACTCCTATAATTCACCCCTCCACTTT,CASSDDRGHSYNSPLHF
TRBV15,.,.,TRBJ1-2,TGTGCCACCAGCAGAGATATGGGGATGGCGGGTAGATATGGCTACACCTTC,CATSRDMGMAGRYGYTF
TRBV29-1,.,.,TRBJ1-2,TGCAGCGTACGACCAGGCTACACCTTC,CSVRPGYTF
TRBV9,.,once,TRBJ2-4,TGTGCCAGCAGCGTAGCCCCCACCGAAAACATTCAGTACTTC,CASSVAPTENIQYF
TRBV29-1,.,.,TRBJ2-5,TGCAGCGTTGTTGTGGGGACCCAGTACTTC,CSVVVGTQYF
TRBV28,.,.,TRBJ1-1,TGTGCCAGCAGTCCAACGGGTGAAGCTTTCTTT,CASSPTGEAFF
TRBV6-6,.,.,TRBJ1-6,TGTGCCAGCAGCCGGGGCCTCTCCGAAAATTCACCCCTCCACTTT,CASSRGLSENSPLHF
TRBV6-5,.,.,TRBJ2-1,TGTGCCAGCAGTTTCACAGGATACAATGAGCAGTTCTTC,CASSFTGYNEQFF
TRBV27,.,.,TRBJ2-1,TGTGCCAGCAGTTTCGACACCTACAATGAGCAGTTCTTC,CASSFDTYNEQFF
TRBV7-2,TRBD1,.,TRBJ2-7,TGTGCCAGCAGCACCGGGACAGGACTATCCTACGAGCAGTACTTC,CASSTGTGLSYEQYF
TRBV7-9,.,.,TRBJ1-6,TGTGCCAGCGGTCAGCTCAATTCACCCCTCCACTTT,CASGQLNSPLHF
TRBV4-2,.,.,TRBJ1-3,TGTGCCAGCAGCCAAGATCGGGGCGGACGAAACACCATATATTTT,CASSQDRGGRNTIYF
TRBV5-1,TRBD1,.,TRBJ2-7,TGCGCCAGCAGCCCACTCACAGGTAGGGGACAGGGGGCTATCCTCTCCTACGAGCAGTACTTC,CASSPLTGRGQGAILSYEQYF
TRBV11-3,.,.,TRBJ1-3,TGTGCCAGCAGACCCACAGGGACTGGAAACACCATATATTTT,CASRPTGTGNTIYF
TRBV6-5,.,.,TRBJ1-6,TGTGCCAGCAGGGACGACAGATCTGGTAATTCACCCCTCCACTTT,CASRDDRSGNSPLHF
TRBV9,.,.,TRBJ2-3,TGTGCCAGCAGCGTAGGAGGAATATGGGCAGGGAGAGACACAGATACGCAGTATTTT,CASSVGGIWAGRDTDTQYF